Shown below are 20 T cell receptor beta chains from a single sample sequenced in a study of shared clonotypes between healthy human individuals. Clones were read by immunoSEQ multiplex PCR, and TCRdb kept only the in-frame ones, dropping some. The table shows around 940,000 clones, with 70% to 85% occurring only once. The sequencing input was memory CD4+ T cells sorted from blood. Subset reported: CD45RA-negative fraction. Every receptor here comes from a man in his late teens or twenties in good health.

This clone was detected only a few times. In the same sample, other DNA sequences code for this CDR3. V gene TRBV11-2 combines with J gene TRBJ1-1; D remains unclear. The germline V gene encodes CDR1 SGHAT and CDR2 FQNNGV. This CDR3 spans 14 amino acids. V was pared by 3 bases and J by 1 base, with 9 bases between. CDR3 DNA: TGTGCCAGCAGCTTTTCCGGTGGGAACACTGAAGCTTTCTTT. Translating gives CASSFSGGNTEAFF. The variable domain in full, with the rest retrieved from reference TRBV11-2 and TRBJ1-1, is EAGVAQSPRYKIIEKRQSVAFWCNPISGHATLYWYQQILGQGPKLLIQFQNNGVVDDSQLPKDRFSAERLKGVDSTLKIQPAKLEDSAVYLCASSFSGGNTEAFFGQGTRLTVV.

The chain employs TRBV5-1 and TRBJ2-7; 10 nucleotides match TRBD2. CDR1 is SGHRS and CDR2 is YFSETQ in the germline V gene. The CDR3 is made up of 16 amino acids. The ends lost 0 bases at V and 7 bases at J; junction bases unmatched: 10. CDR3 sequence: CASSLGSSGGQGEQYF. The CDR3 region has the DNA TGCGCCAGCAGCTTGGGATCTAGCGGGGGCCAGGGAGAGCAGTACTTC. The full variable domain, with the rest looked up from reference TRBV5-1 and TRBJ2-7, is KAGVTQTPRYLIKTRGQQVTLSCSPISGHRSVSWYQQTPGQGLQFLFEYFSETQRNKGNFPGRFSGRQFSNSRSEMNVSTLELGDSALYLCASSLGSSGGQGEQYFGPGTRLTVT.

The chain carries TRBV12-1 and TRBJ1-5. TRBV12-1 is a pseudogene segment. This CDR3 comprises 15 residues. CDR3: CASSFRGRFNQPQHF. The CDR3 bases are TGTGCCAGCAGCTTCCGGGGACGGTTCAATCAGCCCCAGCATTTT.

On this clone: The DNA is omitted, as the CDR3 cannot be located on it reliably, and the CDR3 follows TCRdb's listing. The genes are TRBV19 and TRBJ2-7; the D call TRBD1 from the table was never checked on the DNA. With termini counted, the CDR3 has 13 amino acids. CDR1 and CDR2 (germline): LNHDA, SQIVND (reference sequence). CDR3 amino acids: CASSSGQGAEQYF.

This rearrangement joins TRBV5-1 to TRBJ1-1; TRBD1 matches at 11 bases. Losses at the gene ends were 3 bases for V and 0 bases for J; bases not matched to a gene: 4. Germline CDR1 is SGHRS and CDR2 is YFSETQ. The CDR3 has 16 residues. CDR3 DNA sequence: TGCGCCAGCAGCTCCGGACAGGGGGCAGTGAACACTGAAGCTTTCTTT. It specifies CASSSGQGAVNTEAFF.

The CDR3 reads CASSPFLGLAGGGNEQFF. CDR3 coding DNA: TGCGCCAGCAGCCCGTTCCTTGGGCTAGCGGGTGGAGGGAATGAGCAGTTCTTC. The chain combines TRBV4-3 with TRBJ2-1; 8 bases fit TRBD2. This CDR3 has 18 amino acids. The V and J ends lost 4 bases and 7 bases, in that order; junction bases with no gene match: 18. Germline V gene lookup returns CDR1 LGHNA and CDR2 YSLEER.

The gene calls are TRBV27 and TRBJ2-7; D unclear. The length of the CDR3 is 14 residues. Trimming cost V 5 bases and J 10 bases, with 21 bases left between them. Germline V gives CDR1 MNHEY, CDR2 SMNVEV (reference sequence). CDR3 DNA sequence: TGTGCCAGCAGTACCGCCCCCCCCGGTAGATTACAGTACTTC. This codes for CASSTAPPGRLQYF.

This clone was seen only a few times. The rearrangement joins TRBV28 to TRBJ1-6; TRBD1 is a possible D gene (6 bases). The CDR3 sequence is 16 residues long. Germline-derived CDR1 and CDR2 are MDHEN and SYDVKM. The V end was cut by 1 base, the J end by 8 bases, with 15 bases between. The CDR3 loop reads CASSLSEGHGYSPLHF. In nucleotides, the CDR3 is TGTGCCAGCAGTTTATCGGAGGGACATGGTTATTCACCCCTCCACTTT.

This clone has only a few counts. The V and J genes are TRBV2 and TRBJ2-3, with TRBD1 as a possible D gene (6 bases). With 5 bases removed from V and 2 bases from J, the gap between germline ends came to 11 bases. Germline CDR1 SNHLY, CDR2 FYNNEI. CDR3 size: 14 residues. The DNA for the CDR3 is TGTGCCAGCAGTTCGGGACACAACACAGATACGCAGTATTTT. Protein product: CASSSGHNTDTQYF.

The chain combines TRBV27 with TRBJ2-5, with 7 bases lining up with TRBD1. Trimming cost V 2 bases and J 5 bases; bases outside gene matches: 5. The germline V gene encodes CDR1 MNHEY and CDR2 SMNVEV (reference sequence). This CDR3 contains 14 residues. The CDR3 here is CASSLNRGRETQYF. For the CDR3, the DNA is TGTGCCAGCAGTTTAAACAGGGGCCGTGAGACCCAGTACTTC.

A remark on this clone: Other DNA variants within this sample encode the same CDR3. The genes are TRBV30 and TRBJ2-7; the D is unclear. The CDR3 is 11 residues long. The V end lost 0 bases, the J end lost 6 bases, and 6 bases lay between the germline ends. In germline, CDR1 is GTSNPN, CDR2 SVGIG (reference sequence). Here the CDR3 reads CAWSVKGEQYF. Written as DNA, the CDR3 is TGTGCCTGGAGTGTTAAAGGCGAGCAGTACTTC. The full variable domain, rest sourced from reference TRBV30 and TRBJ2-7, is SQTIHQWPATLVQPVGSPLSLECTVEGTSNPNLYWYRQAAGRGLQLLFYSVGIGQISSEVPQNLSASRPQDRQFILSSKKLLLSDSGFYLCAWSVKGEQYFGPGTRLTVT.

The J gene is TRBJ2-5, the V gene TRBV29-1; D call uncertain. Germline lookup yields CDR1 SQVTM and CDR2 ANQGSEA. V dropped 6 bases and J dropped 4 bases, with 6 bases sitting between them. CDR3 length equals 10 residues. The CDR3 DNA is TGCAGCGTCCTGAGAGAGACCCAGTACTTC. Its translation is CSVLRETQYF.

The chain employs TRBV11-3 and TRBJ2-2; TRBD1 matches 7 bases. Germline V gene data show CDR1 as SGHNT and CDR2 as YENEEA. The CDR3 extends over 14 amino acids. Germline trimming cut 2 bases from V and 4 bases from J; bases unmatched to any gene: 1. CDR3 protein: CASSLPGGTGELFF. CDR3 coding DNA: TGTGCCAGCAGCTTACCAGGGGGCACCGGGGAGCTGTTTTTT.

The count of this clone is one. The CDR3 protein is CASSIGVGGQFF. CDR3 nucleotides: TGTGCCAGCAGTATAGGGGTCGGTGGGCAGTTCTTC. V gene TRBV2 combines with J gene TRBJ2-1; tentatively, D is TRBD1 (5 bases). The CDR3 covers 12 residues. Germline CDR1 is SNHLY and CDR2 is FYNNEI. V shed 5 bases and J shed 12 bases, with 14 bases lying between them.

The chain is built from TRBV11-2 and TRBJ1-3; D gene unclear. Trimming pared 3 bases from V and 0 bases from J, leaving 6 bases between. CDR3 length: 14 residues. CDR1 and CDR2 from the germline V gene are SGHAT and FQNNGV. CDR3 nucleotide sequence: TGTGCCAGCAGCTTCAAGTTCTCTGGAAACACCATATATTTT. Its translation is CASSFKFSGNTIYF.

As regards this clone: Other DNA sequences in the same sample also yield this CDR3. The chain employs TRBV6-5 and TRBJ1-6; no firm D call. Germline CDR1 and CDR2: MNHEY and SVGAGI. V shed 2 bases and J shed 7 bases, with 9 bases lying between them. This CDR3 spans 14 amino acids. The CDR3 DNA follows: TGTGCCAGCAGTTACCTCGATCGAAATTCACCCCTCCACTTT. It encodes CASSYLDRNSPLHF.

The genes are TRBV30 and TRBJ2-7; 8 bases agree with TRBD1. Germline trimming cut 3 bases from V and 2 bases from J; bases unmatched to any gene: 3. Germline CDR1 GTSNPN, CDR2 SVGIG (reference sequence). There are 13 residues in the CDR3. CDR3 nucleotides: TGTGCCTGGAGATCGACAGGGGCCTACGAGCAGTACTTC. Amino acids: CAWRSTGAYEQYF. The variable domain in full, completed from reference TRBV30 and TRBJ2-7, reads SQTIHQWPATLVQPVGSPLSLECTVEGTSNPNLYWYRQAAGRGLQLLFYSVGIGQISSEVPQNLSASRPQDRQFILSSKKLLLSDSGFYLCAWRSTGAYEQYFGPGTRLTVT.

The CDR3 protein is CASSFSGGAGETQYF. The CDR3 nucleotides are TGTGCCAGCAGCTTTAGCGGGGGGGCAGGTGAGACCCAGTACTTC. The genes are TRBV5-4 and TRBJ2-5; 11 nucleotides align to TRBD2. V lost 2 bases and J lost 5; bases outside the gene matches: 5. The germline CDR1 and CDR2 sequences are SGHNT and YYREEE (reference sequence). The CDR3 has 15 amino acids. Complete variable domain (other parts from reference TRBV5-4 and TRBJ2-5): ETGVTQSPTHLIKTRGQQVTLRCSSQSGHNTVSWYQQALGQGPQFIFQYYREEENGRGNFPPRFSGLQFPNYSSELNVNALELDDSALYLCASSFSGGAGETQYFGPGTRLLVL.

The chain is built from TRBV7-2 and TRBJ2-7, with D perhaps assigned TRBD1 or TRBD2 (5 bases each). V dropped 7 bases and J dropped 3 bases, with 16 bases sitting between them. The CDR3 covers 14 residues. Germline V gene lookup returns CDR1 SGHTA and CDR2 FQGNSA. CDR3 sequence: CASTLGVGDYEQYF. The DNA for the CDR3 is TGTGCCAGCACCCTAGGGGTCGGGGACTACGAGCAGTACTTC.

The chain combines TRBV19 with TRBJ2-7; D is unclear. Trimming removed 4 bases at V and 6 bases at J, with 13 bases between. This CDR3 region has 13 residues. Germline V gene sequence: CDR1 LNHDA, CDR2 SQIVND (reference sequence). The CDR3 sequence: CASSTLGFGEQYF. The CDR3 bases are TGTGCCAGTAGTACGCTCGGGTTTGGCGAGCAGTACTTC.